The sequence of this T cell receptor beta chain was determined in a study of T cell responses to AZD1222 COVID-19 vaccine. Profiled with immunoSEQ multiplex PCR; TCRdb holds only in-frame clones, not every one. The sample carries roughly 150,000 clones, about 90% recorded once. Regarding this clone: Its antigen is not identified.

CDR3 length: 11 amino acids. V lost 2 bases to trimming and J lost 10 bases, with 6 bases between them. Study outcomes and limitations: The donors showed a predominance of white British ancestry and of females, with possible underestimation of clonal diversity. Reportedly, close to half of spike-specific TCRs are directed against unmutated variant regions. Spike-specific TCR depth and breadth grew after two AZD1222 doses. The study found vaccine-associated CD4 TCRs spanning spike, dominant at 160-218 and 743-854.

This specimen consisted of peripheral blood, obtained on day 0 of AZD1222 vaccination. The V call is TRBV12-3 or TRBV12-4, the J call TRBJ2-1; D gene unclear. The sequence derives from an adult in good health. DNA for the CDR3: TGTGCCAGCAGTTTACGTTGGGAGCAGTTCTTC. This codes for CASSLRWEQFF.